Below, 8 T cell receptor beta chains from the same sample are listed, as sequenced in a study of memory CD4+ T cells and cytomegalovirus serostatus. Single viable CD3+CD4+CD8-CD45RO+ cells were sorted as the memory CD4+ T cells. Assay used: immunoSEQ multiplex PCR; TCRdb lists only in-frame clones, some missing. The sample lists about 82,000 clones; over 80% were seen once. The sample consisted of memory CD4+ T cells from blood. These receptors were taken from an adult in good health and CMV-seronegative.

To note about this clone: The junction departs from germline at one end; a sequencing error may be responsible. V usage is TRBV7-7 and J usage is TRBJ2-1; 8 nucleotides agree with TRBD1. Germline V gene lookup returns CDR1 SSHAT and CDR2 FNYEAQ (reference sequence). The CDR3 extends over 14 amino acids. CDR3 in amino acids: CASSIGQGRDEQFF. DNA for the CDR3: TGTGCTAGCAGCATCGGACAGGGAAGGGATGAGCAGTTCTTC.

J is TRBJ2-3 and V is TRBV29-1; unclear D gene. The germline gives CDR1 SQVTM, CDR2 ANQGSEA. The V end was cut by 4 bases, the J end by 4 bases, with 15 bases between. This CDR3 has 14 residues. The CDR3 protein is CSVGAFLTSDTQYF. The DNA for the CDR3 is TGCAGCGTTGGGGCCTTCCTTACATCAGATACGCAGTATTTT.

This chain connects TRBV2 to TRBJ1-2; no definite D call. The germline V gene encodes CDR1 SNHLY and CDR2 FYNNEI. This CDR3 spans 15 amino acids. Trimming left V 3 bases short and J 1 base short, with 12 bases between. The CDR3 sequence is CASSDRTGGNYGYTF. The CDR3 nucleotides are TGTGCCAGCAGTGACCGGACGGGTGGTAACTATGGCTACACCTTC.

This chain links TRBV7-9 with TRBJ1-1; unclear D gene. Germline CDR1 SEHNR, CDR2 FQNEAQ (reference sequence). The CDR3 is 13 residues long. V gave up 8 bases and J gave up 0 bases, with 10 bases separating them. In DNA form, the CDR3 reads TGTGCCAGCTCAGAGACGTTGAACACTGAAGCTTTCTTT. It encodes CASSETLNTEAFF.

A single count supports this clone. The chain uses TRBV7-2 and TRBJ1-5; D remains ambiguous. The CDR3 has 16 residues. The germline V gene has CDR1 SGHTA and CDR2 FQGNSA. V lost 2 bases, J lost 5 bases, and 16 bases lay in between. Written as DNA, the CDR3 is TGTGCCAGCAGCTTATCTTCGGCCCGCCGGGATCAGCCCCAGCATTTT. It is translated as CASSLSSARRDQPQHF.

This chain joins TRBV6-5 and TRBJ1-3; no firm D call. Trimming stripped 0 bases from V and 0 bases from J, with 6 bases between. CDR1 and CDR2 from the germline V gene are MNHEY and SVGAGI. The CDR3 consists of 15 residues. The CDR3 loop is CASSYSASSGNTIYF. The CDR3, as DNA: TGTGCCAGCAGTTACTCGGCGAGCTCTGGAAACACCATATATTTT.

This clone was found once. The chain links TRBV27 to TRBJ2-7; weak D call: TRBD1 (6 bases). The CDR3 is 12 amino acids. Trimming left V 2 bases short and J 12 bases short, with 14 bases between. Germline V gives CDR1 MNHEY, CDR2 SMNVEV (reference sequence). CDR3 region: CASSLNTGKTYF. In nucleotides, the CDR3 is TGTGCCAGCAGTTTAAATACAGGGAAGACGTACTTC.

CDR3 sequence reads: CASSLPGTGFGEQYF. As DNA, the CDR3 is TGTGCCAGCAGCTTACCCGGGACAGGGTTCGGCGAGCAGTACTTC. V and J are TRBV13 and TRBJ2-7, with 9 bases matching TRBD1. CDR1 and CDR2 (germline): PRHDT, FYEKMQ (reference sequence). V shed 2 bases, J shed 6 bases, and the junction held 8 bases outside the gene matches. CDR3 length: 15 residues.